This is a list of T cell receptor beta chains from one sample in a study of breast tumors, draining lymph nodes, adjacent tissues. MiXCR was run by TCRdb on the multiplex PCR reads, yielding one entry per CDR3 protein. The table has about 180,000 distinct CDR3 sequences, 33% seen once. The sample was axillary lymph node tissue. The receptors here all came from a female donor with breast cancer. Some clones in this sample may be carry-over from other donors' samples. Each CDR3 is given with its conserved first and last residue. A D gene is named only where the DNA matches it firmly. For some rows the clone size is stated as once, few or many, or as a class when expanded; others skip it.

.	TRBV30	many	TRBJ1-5	CAWSLDRKHQPQHF	TGTGCCTGGAGCCTCGACAGGAAGCATCAGCCCCAGCATTTT
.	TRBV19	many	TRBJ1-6	CASSPRHSATYNSPLHF	TGTGCCAGTAGTCCGCGGCACAGTGCCACCTATAATTCACCCCTCCACTTT
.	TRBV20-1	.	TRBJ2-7	CSARESLDHEQYF	TGCAGTGCTAGAGAAAGTCTAGACCACGAGCAGTACTTC
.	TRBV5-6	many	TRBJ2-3	CASSTSPGPLATGTQYF	TGTGCCAGCAGCACTTCACCGGGACCTCTGGCCACAGGTACGCAGTATTTT
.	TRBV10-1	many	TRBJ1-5	CASIPQPQHF	TGCGCCAGCATCCCACAGCCCCAGCATTTT
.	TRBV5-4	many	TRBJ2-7	CASSLVAGRNEQYF	TGTGCCAGCAGCTTGGTGGCAGGGAGGAACGAGCAGTACTTC
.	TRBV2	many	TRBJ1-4	CASRRGQGPNEKLFF	TGTGCCAGCAGACGAGGGCAGGGGCCTAATGAAAAACTGTTTTTT
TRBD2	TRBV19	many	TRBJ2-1	CASSIDRTSEYNEQFF	TGTGCCAGTAGTATAGACAGGACTAGCGAGTACAATGAGCAGTTCTTC
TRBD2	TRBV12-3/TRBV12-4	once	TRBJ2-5	CASSLGPGLAGATQYF	TGTGCCAGCAGCTTAGGGCCGGGACTAGCGGGGGCAACCCAGTACTTC
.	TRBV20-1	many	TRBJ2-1	CRPSGGWNEQFF	TGCAGACCCTCCGGAGGGTGGAATGAGCAGTTCTTC
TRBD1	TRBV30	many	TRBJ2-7	CAQGTGIYEQYF	TGTGCCCAAGGGACAGGGATCTACGAGCAGTACTTC
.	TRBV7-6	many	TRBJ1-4	CASSMGGEKLFF	TGTGCCAGCAGTATGGGGGGGGAAAAACTGTTTTTT
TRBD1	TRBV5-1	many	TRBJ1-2	CASSNGQGYGYTF	TGCGCCAGCAGCAATGGACAGGGCTATGGCTACACCTTC
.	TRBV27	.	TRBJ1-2	CASSSDDFF	TGTGCCAGCAGTTCAGATGACTTCTTC
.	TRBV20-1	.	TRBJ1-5	CSASKGTAETQHF	TGCAGTGCTAGTAAAGGGACTGCAGAGACCCAGCATTTT
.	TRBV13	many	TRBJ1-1	CASSRSKGEAFF	TGTGCCAGCAGCCGGTCAAAGGGTGAAGCTTTCTTT
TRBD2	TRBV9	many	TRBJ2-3	CASSSRTGGDTQYF	TGTGCCAGCAGCTCCCGGACGGGAGGGGATACGCAGTATTTT
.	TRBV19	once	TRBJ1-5	CASLGEETQHF	TGTGCCAGTTTAGGGGAAGAGACCCAGCATTTT
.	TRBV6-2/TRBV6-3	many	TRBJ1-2	CASSPQGREYGYTF	TGTGCCAGCAGCCCCCAAGGTCGGGAGTATGGCTACACCTTC
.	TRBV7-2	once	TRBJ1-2	CASSTMGGGNYGYTF	TGTGCCAGCAGCACCATGGGGGGGGGTAACTATGGCTACACCTTC
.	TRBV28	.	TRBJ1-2	CASSLIWGTPFWNYGYTF	TGTGCCAGCAGTTTAATTTGGGGGACCCCCTTTTGGAACTATGGCTACACCTTC
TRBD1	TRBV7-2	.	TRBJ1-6	CASRLTTGTGDSPLHF	TGTGCCAGCAGACTGACGACAGGGACGGGGGATTCACCCCTCCACTTT
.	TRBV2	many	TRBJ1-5	CASSGFDQPQHF	TGTGCCAGCAGTGGATTTGATCAGCCCCAGCATTTT
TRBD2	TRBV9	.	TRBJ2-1	CASSTRTSGVNNAQFF	TGTGCCAGCAGCACCCGGACTAGCGGGGTCAACAATGCGCAGTTCTTC
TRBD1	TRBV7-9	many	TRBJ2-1	CASSSGTGGENEQFF	TGTGCCAGCAGCTCCGGGACAGGGGGTGAAAATGAGCAGTTCTTC
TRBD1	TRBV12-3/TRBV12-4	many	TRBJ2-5	CASSSRDRESQETQYF	TGTGCCAGCAGTTCCCGGGACAGGGAGTCCCAAGAGACCCAGTACTTC
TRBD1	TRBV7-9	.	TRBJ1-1	CASSPDRAYNRISEAFF	TGTGCCAGCAGCCCAGACAGGGCCTACAATCGGATTTCTGAAGCTTTCTTT
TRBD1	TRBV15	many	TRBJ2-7	CATSKPRTGSSYEQYF	TGTGCCACCAGCAAGCCAAGGACAGGCAGCTCCTACGAGCAGTACTTC
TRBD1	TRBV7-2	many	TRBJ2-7	CASSSLQGGNEQYF	TGTGCCAGCAGTTCGTTACAGGGGGGCAACGAGCAGTACTTC
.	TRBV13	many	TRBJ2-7	CASSQGLQYEQYF	TGTGCCAGCAGCCAGGGACTCCAATACGAGCAGTACTTC
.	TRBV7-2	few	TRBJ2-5	CASRPGGSGKETQYF	TGTGCCAGCAGACCTGGGGGTAGCGGAAAAGAGACCCAGTACTTC
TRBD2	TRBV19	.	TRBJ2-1	CASSALPTGGRYNEQFF	TGTGCCAGTAGTGCCCTGCCAACTGGCGGGAGGTACAATGAGCAGTTCTTC
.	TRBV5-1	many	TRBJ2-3	CASRGWADTDTQYF	TGCGCCAGCAGAGGTTGGGCTGACACAGATACGCAGTATTTT
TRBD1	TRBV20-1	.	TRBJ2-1	CSARAYGTEANEQFF	TGCAGTGCTAGAGCGTATGGGACAGAAGCCAATGAGCAGTTCTTC
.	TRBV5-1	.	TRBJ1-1	CASSLVGQNEAFF	TGCGCCAGCAGCTTGGTGGGTCAAAATGAAGCTTTCTTT
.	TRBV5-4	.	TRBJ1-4	CASSFGGTATNEKLFF	TGTGCCAGCAGCTTTGGGGGGACCGCAACTAATGAAAAACTGTTTTTT
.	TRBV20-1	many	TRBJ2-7	CSAGIRTRGTDEQYF	TGCAGTGCTGGAATACGGACGCGCGGTACGGACGAGCAGTACTTC
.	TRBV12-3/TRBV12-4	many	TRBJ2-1	CASSFFSGRSYNEQFF	TGTGCCAGCAGTTTTTTCAGCGGTAGGTCCTACAATGAGCAGTTCTTC
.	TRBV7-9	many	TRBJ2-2	CASSLEEGADTGELFF	TGTGCCAGCAGCTTAGAGGAAGGGGCGGACACCGGGGAGCTGTTTTTT
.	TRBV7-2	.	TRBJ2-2	CASSSRLANTGELFF	TGTGCCAGCAGCTCCCGTCTAGCTAACACCGGGGAGCTGTTTTTT
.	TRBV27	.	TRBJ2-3	CASRDLSTDTQYF	TGTGCCAGCAGGGACTTGAGCACAGATACGCAGTATTTT
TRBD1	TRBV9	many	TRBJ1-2	CASSVTGNGYTF	TGTGCCAGCAGCGTGACAGGGAACGGCTACACCTTC
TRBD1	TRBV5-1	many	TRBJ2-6	CASSLQGSGANVLTF	TGCGCCAGCAGCTTACAGGGGAGTGGGGCCAACGTCCTGACTTTC
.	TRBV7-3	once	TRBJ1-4	CASSLGRTKEKLFF	TGTGCCAGCAGCTTAGGTCGGACAAAAGAAAAACTGTTTTTT
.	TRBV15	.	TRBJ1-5	CATSHTEGKPQHF	TGTGCCACCAGCCATACGGAGGGAAAGCCCCAGCATTTT
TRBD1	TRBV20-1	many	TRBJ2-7	CSARDSRQGAYEQYF	TGCAGTGCTAGAGATTCCCGACAGGGGGCCTACGAGCAGTACTTC
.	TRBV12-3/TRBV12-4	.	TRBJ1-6	CASSPGTYSPLHF	TGTGCCAGCAGCCCCGGGACCTATTCACCCCTCCACTTT
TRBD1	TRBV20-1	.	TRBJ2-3	CSAPSAGGTDTQYF	TGCAGTGCTCCCAGCGCAGGGGGTACAGATACGCAGTATTTT
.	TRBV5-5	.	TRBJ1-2	CASSSTGANYGYTF	TGTGCCAGCAGCTCCACGGGAGCTAACTATGGCTACACCTTC
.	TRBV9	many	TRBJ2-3	CASSVVGGWGTDTQYF	TGTGCCAGCAGCGTAGTGGGAGGATGGGGCACAGATACGCAGTATTTT
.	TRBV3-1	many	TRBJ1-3	CASSQLSSGNTIYF	TGTGCCAGCAGCCAGTTGAGCTCTGGAAACACCATATATTTT
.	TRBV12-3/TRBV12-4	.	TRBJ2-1	CASSSGLLTGFGRASYNEQFF	TGTGCCAGCAGTTCAGGACTCCTAACAGGGTTTGGGCGGGCGTCCTACAATGAGCAGTTCTTC
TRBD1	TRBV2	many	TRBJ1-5	CASRTGLHQPQHF	TGTGCCAGCAGGACAGGGCTCCATCAGCCCCAGCATTTT
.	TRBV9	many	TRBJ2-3	CASTSESNGDTQYF	TGTGCCAGCACGTCGGAGTCGAACGGGGATACGCAGTATTTT
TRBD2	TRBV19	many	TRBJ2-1	CASSPLAGPGFREQFF	TGTGCCAGTAGTCCCCTAGCGGGCCCAGGTTTCAGGGAGCAGTTCTTC
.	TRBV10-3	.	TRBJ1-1	CAHPEDSSFYICSARWGNTEAFF	.